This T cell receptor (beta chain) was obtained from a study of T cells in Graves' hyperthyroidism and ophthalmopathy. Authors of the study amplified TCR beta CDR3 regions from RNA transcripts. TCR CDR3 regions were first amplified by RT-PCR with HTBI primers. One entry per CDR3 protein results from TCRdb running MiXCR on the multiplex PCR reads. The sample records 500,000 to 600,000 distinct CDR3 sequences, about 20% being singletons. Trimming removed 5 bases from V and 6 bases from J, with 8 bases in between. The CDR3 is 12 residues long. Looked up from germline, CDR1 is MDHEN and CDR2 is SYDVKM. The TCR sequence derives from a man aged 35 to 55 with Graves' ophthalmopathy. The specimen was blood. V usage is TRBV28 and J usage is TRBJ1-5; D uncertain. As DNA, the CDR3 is TGTGCCAGCAGTCCGTCATTTCAGCCCCAGCATTTT. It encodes CASSPSFQPQHF.